One sample yielded the 8 T cell receptor beta chains listed below, sequenced in a study of T-cell memory formation after mild COVID-19. TCRdb independently ran MiXCR on the 5' RACE reads; one entry per CDR3 protein. The table has approximately 500,000 distinct CDR3 sequences, around 27% seen once. The specimen was PBMCs or a T cell subset sorted from them (not recorded which). These receptor sequences come from an adult woman who had mild COVID-19 (a few samples of this study predate the infection). Cell type and time point are not known.

This clonotype has a handful of counts. The chain uses TRBV5-6 and TRBJ2-5, with TRBD2 matching over 7 bases. Losses at the gene ends were 1 base for V and 2 bases for J; bases not matched to a gene: 5. This CDR3 spans 15 amino acids. Per the germline V gene, CDR1 is SGHDT and CDR2 is YYEEEE. The CDR3 spells CASSLRAGVQETQYF. CDR3 nucleotide sequence: TGTGCCAGCAGCTTGAGGGCGGGGGTACAAGAGACCCAGTACTTC.

The chain couples TRBV6-6 to TRBJ2-2; TRBD2 is a possible D gene (5 bases). CDR1 is MNHNY and CDR2 is SVGAGI in the germline V gene (reference sequence). Trimming removed 2 bases at V and 1 base at J, with 8 bases between. The CDR3 loop spans 15 amino acids. The CDR3 is CASSYVDWNTGELFF. CDR3 DNA sequence: TGTGCCAGCAGTTACGTGGACTGGAACACCGGGGAGCTGTTTTTT.

The V call is TRBV6-4, the J call TRBJ1-1; TRBD1 might be the D (5 bases). Trimming took off 1 base at V and 5 bases at J, with 8 bases between the two ends. The CDR3 spans 13 residues. The germline V gene encodes CDR1 MRHNA and CDR2 SNTAGT. CDR3 region: CASSDWAGTEAFF. Written as DNA, the CDR3 is TGTGCCAGCAGTGACTGGGCAGGGACTGAAGCTTTCTTT.

The chain joins TRBV24-1 to TRBJ2-5; TRBD1 matches 7 bases. V lost 0 bases and J lost 0; bases outside the gene matches: 3. The germline CDR1 and CDR2 sequences are KGHDR and SFDVKD. There are 16 residues in the CDR3. CDR3 sequence reads: CATSDLGDSYQETQYF. As DNA, the CDR3 is TGTGCCACCAGTGATTTGGGGGACAGTTACCAAGAGACCCAGTACTTC.

This clonotype was seen only a few times. V and J are TRBV7-9 and TRBJ2-5; 10 bases map to TRBD2. The ends lost 3 bases at V and 4 bases at J; junction bases unmatched: 8. The CDR3 has 16 amino acids. CDR1 and CDR2 from the germline V gene are SEHNR and FQNEAQ (reference sequence). For the CDR3, the DNA is TGTGCCAGCAGCTTTCTAAGCGGGAGGGCCCGAGAGACCCAGTACTTC. This encodes CASSFLSGRARETQYF.

The chain employs TRBV6-2 or TRBV6-3 and TRBJ2-6; either TRBD1 or TRBD2 may supply D (5 bases each). The germline CDR1 and CDR2 sequences are MNHEY and SVGEGT. Trimming stripped 2 bases from V and 0 bases from J, with 11 bases between. The CDR3 contains 17 residues. CDR3 residues: CASSYRGPLSGANVLTF. The CDR3 nucleotides are TGTGCCAGCAGTTACCGGGGCCCCCTCTCTGGGGCCAACGTCCTGACTTTC.

Turning to this clonotype: Compared with germline, one end of the junction differs, possibly owing to a read error. This sequence joins TRBV6-5 and TRBJ2-7, with 11 bases lining up with TRBD2. This CDR3 spans 14 amino acids. CDR1 and CDR2 (germline): MNHEY, SVGAGI. For the CDR3, the DNA is TGTGCCGGCAGCCAGGGACTAGCGGTCTACGAGCAGTACTTC. It encodes CAGSQGLAVYEQYF.

This chain connects TRBV29-1 to TRBJ2-1, with D unclear. With 3 bases removed from V and 4 bases from J, the gap between germline ends came to 13 bases. Germline loops: CDR1 SQVTM, CDR2 ANQGSEA. The CDR3 runs 14 residues. CDR3 nucleotide sequence: TGCAGCGTTGAGACTGCGTCCCTTTACAATGAGCAGTTCTTC. This gives the protein CSVETASLYNEQFF.